These 17 T cell receptor beta chains were all obtained from the same sample, sequenced in a study of T cells in Graves' hyperthyroidism and ophthalmopathy. Amplification yielded TCR beta CDR3 regions, with RNA transcripts as the source. HTBI primers were the set used in a first-round RT-PCR of the TCR CDR3. TCRdb independently ran MiXCR on the multiplex PCR reads; one entry per CDR3 protein. The sample shows about 560,000 distinct CDR3 sequences, 16% of them seen only once. The sample consisted of blood. These receptors were obtained from a woman younger than 30 with Graves' hyperthyroidism.

This clonotype was seen only a few times. The chain combines TRBV5-1 with TRBJ2-1; 8 bases fit TRBD2. The CDR3 extends over 16 amino acids. Looked up from germline, CDR1 is SGHRS and CDR2 is YFSETQ. V was pared by 6 bases and J by 6 bases, with 14 bases of the junction left unmatched. The CDR3 protein is CASTLLSGRGSNEQFF. In nucleotides, the CDR3 is TGCGCCAGCACCCTTTTATCCGGGAGGGGAAGCAATGAGCAGTTCTTC.

The chain recombines TRBV10-3 with TRBJ2-3; 10 bases match TRBD2. Germline V CDR1 and CDR2: ENHRY, SYGVKD. The junction had 7 bases not matched to a gene; V was cut back by 4 bases and J by 3 bases. This CDR3 has 16 residues. The CDR3 nucleotides are TGTGCCATCAGTGGTACCCTAGCGGGAGCGACAGATACGCAGTATTTT. It is translated as CAISGTLAGATDTQYF.

This clonotype was seen at least ten times. The chain uses TRBV28 and TRBJ2-1; 13 bases map to TRBD2. Germline V gives CDR1 MDHEN, CDR2 SYDVKM. After removal of 9 bases from V and 7 bases from J, the junction contained 3 bases not matched to a gene. The CDR3 sequence is 13 residues long. DNA for the CDR3: TGTGCCAGTCGGACTAGCGGGAGTAATGAGCAGTTCTTC. This gives the protein CASRTSGSNEQFF.

The J gene is TRBJ2-7, the V gene TRBV3-1, with a weak D call TRBD1 (5 bases). In germline, CDR1 is LGHDT, CDR2 YNNKEL (reference sequence). Trimming left V 2 bases short and J 6 bases short, with 11 bases between. The CDR3 contains 13 residues. CDR3 amino acids: CASSQMRGAEQYF. For the CDR3, the DNA is TGTGCCAGCAGCCAAATGCGTGGGGCCGAGCAGTACTTC.

This clonotype was counted between two and nine times. The chain is built from TRBV30 and TRBJ2-2; D ambiguous. Germline V gene lookup returns CDR1 GTSNPN and CDR2 SVGIG (reference sequence). This CDR3 comprises 13 residues. Trimming cost V 2 bases and J 4 bases, with 8 bases left between them. The CDR3 here is CAWSLTGTGELFF. DNA of the CDR3: TGTGCCTGGAGTTTAACGGGCACCGGGGAGCTGTTTTTT.

This clonotype was counted many times. The chain is built from TRBV20-1 and TRBJ2-1; 9 bases are shared with TRBD2. The CDR3 extends over 15 amino acids. Germline-derived CDR1 and CDR2 are DFQATT and SNEGSKA (reference sequence). Germline trimming cut 6 bases from V and 2 bases from J; bases unmatched to any gene: 8. The CDR3 DNA sequence: TGCAGTGCGATCGCAGGGACTAGCACCTACAATGAGCAGTTCTTC. Translation gives CSAIAGTSTYNEQFF.

There are a few counts of this clonotype. V is TRBV12-3 or TRBV12-4 and J is TRBJ2-1, with D possibly TRBD1 on 5 matching bases. Trimming removed 6 bases from V and 1 base from J, with 7 bases in between. The CDR3 has 13 amino acids. The CDR3 sequence is CASRDKSYNEQFF. CDR3 sequence (DNA): TGTGCCAGCAGGGACAAGTCCTACAATGAGCAGTTCTTC.

On this clonotype: The junction does not match germline at one end; this may be a read error. This chain links TRBV11-1 with TRBJ2-1; 7 positions agree with TRBD2. The germline CDR1 and CDR2 sequences are SGHAT and FQDESV (reference sequence). CDR3 size: 14 residues. In DNA, the CDR3 is TGTGCCAGCAGCCTGCTAGCGGCCTACAGTGAGCAGTTCTTC. Encoded protein: CASSLLAAYSEQFF.

This clonotype came up a few times. The chain joins TRBV5-1 to TRBJ1-2; 7 bases map to TRBD1. This CDR3 contains 13 residues. Trimming took 7 bases from V and 2 from J; bases not matched to a gene: 5. CDR1 SGHRS and CDR2 YFSETQ come from the germline V gene. The CDR3 here is CASAPGQNYGYTF. For the CDR3, the DNA is TGCGCCAGCGCACCGGGACAGAACTATGGCTACACCTTC.

This clonotype has only a few counts. A much more abundant neighbour one base away suggests this may be a read error. The rearrangement joins TRBV3-1 to TRBJ2-5, with a weak D call TRBD2 (6 bases). Germline assignment: CDR1 LGHDT and CDR2 YNNKEL (reference sequence). The CDR3 has 15 residues. The CDR3 region is CASSQAGTPQEAQYF. The CDR3 DNA follows: TGTGCCAGCAGCCAGGCCGGGACTCCACAAGAGGCCCAGTACTTC.

This chain connects TRBV29-1 to TRBJ1-4; D not certain. V lost 7 bases and J 8 bases, leaving 11 bases between the germline ends. The germline V gene has CDR1 SQVTM and CDR2 ANQGSEA. The CDR3 contains 11 residues. The CDR3 region is CSGYLGEKLFF. The DNA of the CDR3 is TGCAGCGGTTACCTAGGAGAAAAACTGTTTTTT.

Many counts were recorded for this clonotype. The chain couples TRBV7-9 to TRBJ1-1; a possible D gene is TRBD1 (5 bases). The CDR3 runs 14 residues. Germline CDR1 is SEHNR and CDR2 is FQNEAQ (reference sequence). With 4 bases removed from V and 1 base from J, the gap between germline ends came to 10 bases. The CDR3, as DNA: TGTGCCAGCAGCTCCACCCAGGGGAACACTGAAGCTTTCTTT. This gives the protein CASSSTQGNTEAFF.

Only a few counts were recorded for this clonotype. The chain employs TRBV6-1 and TRBJ2-7; D is possibly TRBD1 (7 bases). The CDR3 length is 15 residues. Trimming took 5 bases from V and 1 from J, leaving 15 bases between them. Germline assignment: CDR1 MNHNS and CDR2 SASEGT. This CDR3 is CASSKDPGGSYEQYF. The CDR3 DNA reads as TGTGCCAGCAGTAAGGACCCAGGGGGGTCCTACGAGCAGTACTTC.

Ten or more counts support this clonotype. V and J are TRBV4-1 and TRBJ2-7, with D unresolved. The germline V and J ends were trimmed by 0 bases and 7 bases, with 7 bases remaining between them. Germline V CDR1 and CDR2: MGHRA, YSYEKL. The CDR3 has 12 residues. CDR3 in DNA: TGCGCCAGCAGCCAAGATGGGCTGGAGCAGTACTTC. It is translated as CASSQDGLEQYF.

This sequence joins TRBV10-3 and TRBJ2-1, with 8 bases lining up with TRBD2. Trimming removed 4 bases from V and 8 bases from J; junction bases left unmatched: 10. CDR1 and CDR2 from the germline V gene are ENHRY and SYGVKD. This CDR3 has 15 residues. The CDR3 is CAISGLAGRSDEQFF. DNA for the CDR3: TGTGCCATCAGTGGCTTAGCGGGAAGGTCCGATGAGCAGTTCTTC.

The chain carries TRBV4-1 and TRBJ1-1; 10 bases map to TRBD1. Unmatched junction bases numbered 7, after V lost 6 bases and J lost 3 bases. This CDR3 spans 15 amino acids. The germline gives CDR1 MGHRA, CDR2 YSYEKL. The CDR3 here is CASRGTGARDTEAFF. As DNA, the CDR3 is TGCGCCAGCAGGGGGACAGGGGCGAGGGACACTGAAGCTTTCTTT.

This clonotype occurred many times. The chain combines TRBV2 with TRBJ1-1, with 10 bases that match TRBD1. CDR1 and CDR2 from the germline V gene are SNHLY and FYNNEI. V dropped 5 bases and J dropped 4; count of bases not matched to a gene: 10. This CDR3 is 16 amino acids long. CDR3 in DNA: TGTGCCAGCAGTAGTGGGACAGGGGTGAGGAGCACTGAAGCTTTCTTT. This codes for CASSSGTGVRSTEAFF.